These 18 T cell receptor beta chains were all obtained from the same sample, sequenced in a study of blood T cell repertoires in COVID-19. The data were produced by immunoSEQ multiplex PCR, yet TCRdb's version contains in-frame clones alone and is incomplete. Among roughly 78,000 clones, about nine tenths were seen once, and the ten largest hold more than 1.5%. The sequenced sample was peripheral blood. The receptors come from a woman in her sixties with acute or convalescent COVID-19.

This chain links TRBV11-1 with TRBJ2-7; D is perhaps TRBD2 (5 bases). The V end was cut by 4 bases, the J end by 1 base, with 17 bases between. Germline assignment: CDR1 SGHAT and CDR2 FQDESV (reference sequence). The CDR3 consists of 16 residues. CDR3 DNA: TGTGCCAGCAGCTCCCACTCGGGATATTCGTCCTACGAGCAGTACTTC. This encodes CASSSHSGYSSYEQYF.

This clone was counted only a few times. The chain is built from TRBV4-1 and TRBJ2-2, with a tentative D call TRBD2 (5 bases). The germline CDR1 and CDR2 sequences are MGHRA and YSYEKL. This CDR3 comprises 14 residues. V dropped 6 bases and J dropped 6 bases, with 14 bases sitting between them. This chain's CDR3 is CASRSISGAGELFF. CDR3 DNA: TGCGCCAGCAGATCAATATCCGGGGCCGGGGAGCTGTTTTTT.

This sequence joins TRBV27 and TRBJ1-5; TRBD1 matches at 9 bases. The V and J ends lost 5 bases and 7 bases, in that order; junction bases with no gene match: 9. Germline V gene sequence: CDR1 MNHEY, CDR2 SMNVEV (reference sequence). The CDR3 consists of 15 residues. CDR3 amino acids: CASSKGQGATQPQHF. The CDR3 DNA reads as TGTGCCAGCAGTAAGGGACAGGGTGCGACACAGCCCCAGCATTTT.

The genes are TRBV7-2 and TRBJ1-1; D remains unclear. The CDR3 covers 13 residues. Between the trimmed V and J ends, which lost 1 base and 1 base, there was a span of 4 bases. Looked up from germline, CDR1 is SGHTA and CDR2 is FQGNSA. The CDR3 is CASSLERNTEAFF. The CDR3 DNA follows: TGTGCCAGCAGCTTAGAGCGGAACACTGAAGCTTTCTTT.

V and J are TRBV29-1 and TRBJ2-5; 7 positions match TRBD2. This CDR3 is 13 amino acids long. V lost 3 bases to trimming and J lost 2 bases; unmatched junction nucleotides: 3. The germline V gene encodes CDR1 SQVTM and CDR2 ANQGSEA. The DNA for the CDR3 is TGCAGCGTTGAGGCTAGCGGACAAGAGACCCAGTACTTC. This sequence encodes CSVEASGQETQYF.

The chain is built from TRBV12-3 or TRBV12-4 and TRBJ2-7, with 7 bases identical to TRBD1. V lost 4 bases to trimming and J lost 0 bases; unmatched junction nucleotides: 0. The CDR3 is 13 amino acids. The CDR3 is CASSWDSSYEQYF. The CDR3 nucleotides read TGTGCCAGCAGTTGGGACAGCTCCTACGAGCAGTACTTC.

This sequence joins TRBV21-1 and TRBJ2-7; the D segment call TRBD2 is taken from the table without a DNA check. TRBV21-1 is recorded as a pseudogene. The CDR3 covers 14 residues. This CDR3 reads CASSTGGAVYEQYF. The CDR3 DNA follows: TGTGCCAGCAGCACGGGGGGGGCGGTTTACGAGCAGTACTTC.

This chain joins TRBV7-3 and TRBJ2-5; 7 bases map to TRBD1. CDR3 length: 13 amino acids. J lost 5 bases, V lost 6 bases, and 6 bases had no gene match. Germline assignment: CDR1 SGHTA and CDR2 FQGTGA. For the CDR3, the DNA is TGTGCCAGCAGTACAGGGGTTGGGGAGACCCAGTACTTC. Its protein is CASSTGVGETQYF.

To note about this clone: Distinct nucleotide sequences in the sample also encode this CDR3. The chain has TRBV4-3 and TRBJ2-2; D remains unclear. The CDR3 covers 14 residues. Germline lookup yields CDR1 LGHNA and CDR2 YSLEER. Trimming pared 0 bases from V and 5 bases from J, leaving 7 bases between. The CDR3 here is CASSQDWATGELFF. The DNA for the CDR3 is TGCGCCAGCAGCCAAGATTGGGCAACCGGGGAGCTGTTTTTT.

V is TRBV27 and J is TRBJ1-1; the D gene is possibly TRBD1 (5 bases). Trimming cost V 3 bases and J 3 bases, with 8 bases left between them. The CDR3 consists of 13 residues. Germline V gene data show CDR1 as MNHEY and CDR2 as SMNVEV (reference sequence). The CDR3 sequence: CASSLTVDTEAFF. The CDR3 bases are TGTGCCAGCAGTTTGACAGTAGACACTGAAGCTTTCTTT.

The CDR3 coding sequence is TGTGCCAGCAGCTTGCAGGGCTATAATGATGGCTACACCTTC. Translation: CASSLQGYNDGYTF. V and J are TRBV5-4 and TRBJ1-2; maybe TRBD1 (5 bases). The germline V gene encodes CDR1 SGHNT and CDR2 YYREEE (reference sequence). This CDR3 region has 14 residues. V was pared by 1 base and J by 6 bases, with 13 bases between.

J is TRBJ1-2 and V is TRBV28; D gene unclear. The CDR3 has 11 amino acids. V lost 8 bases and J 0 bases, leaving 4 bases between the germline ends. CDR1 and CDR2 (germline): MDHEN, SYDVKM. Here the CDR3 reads CASGTNYGYTF. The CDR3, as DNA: TGTGCCAGCGGCACTAACTATGGCTACACCTTC.

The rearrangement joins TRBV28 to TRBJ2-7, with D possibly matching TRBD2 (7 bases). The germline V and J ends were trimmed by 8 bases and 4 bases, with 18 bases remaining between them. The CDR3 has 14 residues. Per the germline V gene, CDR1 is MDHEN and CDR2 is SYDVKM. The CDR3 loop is CASRPGGAGYEQYF. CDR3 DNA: TGTGCCAGCCGTCCGGGGGGCGCAGGGTACGAGCAGTACTTC.

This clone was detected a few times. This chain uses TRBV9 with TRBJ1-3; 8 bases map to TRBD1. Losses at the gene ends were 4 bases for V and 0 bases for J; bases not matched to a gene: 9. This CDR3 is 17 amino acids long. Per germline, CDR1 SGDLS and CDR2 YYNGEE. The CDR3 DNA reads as TGTGCCAGCAGCCCTGGAGTCGGGACAGGCTCTGGAAACACCATATATTTT. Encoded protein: CASSPGVGTGSGNTIYF.

The CDR3 DNA sequence: TGCGCCAGCAGCTACGGACAGCTGAACACTGAAGCTTTCTTT. Amino acids: CASSYGQLNTEAFF. The gene calls are TRBV5-1 and TRBJ1-1; a possible D gene is TRBD1 (6 bases). Germline CDR1 is SGHRS and CDR2 is YFSETQ. The ends were cut back, 3 bases at V and 0 bases at J, with 9 bases in the middle. CDR3 length: 14 amino acids.

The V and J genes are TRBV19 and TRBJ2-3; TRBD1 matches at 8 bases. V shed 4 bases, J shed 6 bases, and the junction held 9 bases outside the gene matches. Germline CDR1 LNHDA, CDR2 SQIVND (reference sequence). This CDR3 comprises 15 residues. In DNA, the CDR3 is TGTGCCAGTAGTACAGGGACAGGCCCTGGGGATACGCAGTATTTT. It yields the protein CASSTGTGPGDTQYF. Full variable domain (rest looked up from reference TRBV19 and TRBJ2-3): DGGITQSPKYLFRKEGQNVTLSCEQNLNHDAMYWYRQDPGQGLRLIYYSQIVNDFQKGDIAEGYSVSREKKESFPLTVTSAQKNPTAFYLCASSTGTGPGDTQYFGPGTRLTVL.

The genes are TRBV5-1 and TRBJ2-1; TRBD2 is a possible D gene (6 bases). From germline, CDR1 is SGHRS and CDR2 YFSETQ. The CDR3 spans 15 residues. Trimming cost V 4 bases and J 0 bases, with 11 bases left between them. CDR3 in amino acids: CASSGTPSSYNEQFF. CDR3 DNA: TGCGCCAGCAGCGGGACTCCTAGCTCCTACAATGAGCAGTTCTTC.

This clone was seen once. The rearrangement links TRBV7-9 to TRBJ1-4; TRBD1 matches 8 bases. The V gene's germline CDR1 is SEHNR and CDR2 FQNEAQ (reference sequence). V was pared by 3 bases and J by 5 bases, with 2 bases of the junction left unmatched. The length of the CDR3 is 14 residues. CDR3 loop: CASSLGQANEKLFF. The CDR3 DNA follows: TGTGCCAGCAGCTTGGGACAGGCAAATGAAAAACTGTTTTTT.